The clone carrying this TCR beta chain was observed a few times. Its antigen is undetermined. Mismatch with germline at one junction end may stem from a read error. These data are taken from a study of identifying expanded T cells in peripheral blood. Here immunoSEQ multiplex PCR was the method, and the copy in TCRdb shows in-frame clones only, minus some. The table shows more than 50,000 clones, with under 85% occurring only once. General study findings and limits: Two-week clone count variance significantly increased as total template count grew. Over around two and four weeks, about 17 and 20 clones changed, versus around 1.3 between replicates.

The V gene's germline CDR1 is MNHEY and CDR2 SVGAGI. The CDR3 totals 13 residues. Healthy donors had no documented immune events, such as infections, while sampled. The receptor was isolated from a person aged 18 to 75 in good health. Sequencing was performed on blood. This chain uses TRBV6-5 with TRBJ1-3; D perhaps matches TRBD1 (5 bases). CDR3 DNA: TGTGCCACCAGTGGGGGTACTGGAAACACCATATATTTT. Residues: CATSGGTGNTIYF.